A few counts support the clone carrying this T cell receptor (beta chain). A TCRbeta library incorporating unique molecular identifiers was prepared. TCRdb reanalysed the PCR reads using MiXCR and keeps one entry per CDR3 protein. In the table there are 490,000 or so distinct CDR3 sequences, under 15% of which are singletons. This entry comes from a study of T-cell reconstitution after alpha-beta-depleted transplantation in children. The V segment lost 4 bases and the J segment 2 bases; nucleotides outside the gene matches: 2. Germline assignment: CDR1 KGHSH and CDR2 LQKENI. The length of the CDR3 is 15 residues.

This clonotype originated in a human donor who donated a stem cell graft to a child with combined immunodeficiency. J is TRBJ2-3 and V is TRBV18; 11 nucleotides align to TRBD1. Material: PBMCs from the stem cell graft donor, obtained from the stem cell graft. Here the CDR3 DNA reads TGTGCCAGCTCACAGGGACAGGGGGACACAGATACGCAGTATTTT. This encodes CASSQGQGDTDTQYF.